The clone carrying this TCR beta chain was detected a few times. Its matching antigen is unknown. The data originate from a study of T-cell reconstitution after alpha-beta-depleted transplantation in children. Unique molecular identifiers were incorporated during preparation of the TCRbeta library. TCRdb redid the calling of the PCR reads with MiXCR, one entry per CDR3 protein. The table has a few hundred thousand distinct CDR3 sequences, about a tenth seen once; the top ten hold less than 9%. The CDR3 extends over 15 amino acids. Trimming took 2 bases from V and 2 from J, leaving 10 bases between them. Germline V lookup: CDR1 ENHRY, CDR2 SYGVKD. Study-wide results and caveats: Several hundred rapidly expanded clones from non-depleted graft cells reportedly supplied alpha-beta T cells about two months post-transplant.

This chain links TRBV10-3 with TRBJ2-1, with D hard to call. The material sequenced was PBMCs, taken before TCRalphabeta/CD19-depleted stem cell transplant. This clonotype was obtained from a boy younger than two with acute myeloid leukemia, due to receive a stem cell transplant. In DNA, the CDR3 is TGTGCCATCAGTGAGGGTTACCAGACCTACAATGAGCAGTTCTTC. It codes for CAISEGYQTYNEQFF.